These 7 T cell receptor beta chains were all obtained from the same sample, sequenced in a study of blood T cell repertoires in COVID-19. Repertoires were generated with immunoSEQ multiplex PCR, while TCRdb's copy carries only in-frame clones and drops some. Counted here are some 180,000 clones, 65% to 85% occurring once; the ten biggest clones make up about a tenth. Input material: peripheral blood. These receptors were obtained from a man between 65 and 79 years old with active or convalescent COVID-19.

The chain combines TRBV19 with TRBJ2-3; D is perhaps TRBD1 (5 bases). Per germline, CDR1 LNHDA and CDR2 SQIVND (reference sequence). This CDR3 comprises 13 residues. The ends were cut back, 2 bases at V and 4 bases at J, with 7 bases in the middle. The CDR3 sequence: CASSITRADTQYF. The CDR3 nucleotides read TGTGCCAGTAGTATAACCAGGGCAGATACGCAGTATTTT.

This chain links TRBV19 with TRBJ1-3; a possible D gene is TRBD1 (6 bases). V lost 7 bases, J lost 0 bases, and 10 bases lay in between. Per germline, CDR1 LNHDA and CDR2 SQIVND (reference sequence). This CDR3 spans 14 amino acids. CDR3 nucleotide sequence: TGTGCCAGTATAGAAGGGGGCTCTGGAAACACCATATATTTT. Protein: CASIEGGSGNTIYF.

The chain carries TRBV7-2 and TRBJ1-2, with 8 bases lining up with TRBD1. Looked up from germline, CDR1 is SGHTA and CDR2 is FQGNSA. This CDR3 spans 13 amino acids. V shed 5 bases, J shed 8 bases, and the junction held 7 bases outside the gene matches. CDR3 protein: CASSNDRGGGYTF. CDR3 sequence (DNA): TGTGCCAGCAGCAACGACAGGGGAGGGGGCTACACCTTC.

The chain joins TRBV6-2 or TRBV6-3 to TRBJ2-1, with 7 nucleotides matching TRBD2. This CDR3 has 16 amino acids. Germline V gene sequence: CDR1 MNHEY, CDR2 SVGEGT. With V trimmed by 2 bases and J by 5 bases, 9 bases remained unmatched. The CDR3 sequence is CASSYPVASGNNEQFF. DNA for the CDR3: TGTGCCAGCAGTTACCCCGTAGCTAGCGGCAACAATGAGCAGTTCTTC.

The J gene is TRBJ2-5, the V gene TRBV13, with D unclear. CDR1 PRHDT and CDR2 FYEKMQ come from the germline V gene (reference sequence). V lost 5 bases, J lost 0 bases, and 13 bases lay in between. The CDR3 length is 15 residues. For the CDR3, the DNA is TGTGCCAGCAGCCGCAGGTTGCTTGACCAAGAGACCCAGTACTTC. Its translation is CASSRRLLDQETQYF.

CDR3 residues: CATSRARGAGVDSYEQYF. For the CDR3, the DNA is TGTGCCACCAGCAGAGCCCGGGGGGCAGGGGTCGACTCCTACGAGCAGTACTTC. The chain recombines TRBV15 with TRBJ2-7, with D possibly being TRBD2 (7 bases). V gave up 1 base and J gave up 0 bases, with 19 bases separating them. CDR3 length: 18 amino acids. The V gene's germline CDR1 is LNHNV and CDR2 YYDKDF (reference sequence).

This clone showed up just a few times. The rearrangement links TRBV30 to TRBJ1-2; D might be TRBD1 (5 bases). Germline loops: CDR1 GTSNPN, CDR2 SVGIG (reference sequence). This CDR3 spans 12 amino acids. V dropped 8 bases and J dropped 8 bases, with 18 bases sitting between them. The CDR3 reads CALTKGFRGYTF. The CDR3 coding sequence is TGTGCCCTAACCAAGGGGTTTCGGGGCTACACCTTC.